What follows are 18 T cell receptor beta chains derived from one specimen sequenced in a study of cytomegalovirus exposure and HLA in healthy donors. Both 60 Vbeta primers and 13 Jbeta primers went into the PCR. The repertoire was sequenced with immunoSEQ multiplex PCR; TCRdb's copy has only in-frame clones and lacks some. The table lists more than 150,000 clones, over 80% of them singletons. Sequenced material: PBMCs. These receptors were obtained from a girl aged 5 to 17 in good health and CMV-seropositive.

This clone occurred once. J is TRBJ2-1 and V is TRBV27; 7 positions match TRBD2. The CDR3 is 18 amino acids. V lost 7 bases to trimming and J lost 0 bases; unmatched junction nucleotides: 15. Germline V gives CDR1 MNHEY, CDR2 SMNVEV (reference sequence). The CDR3 bases are TGTGCCAGCATCCCTCGGGGAGGGCGGCAGAGCTCCTACAATGAGCAGTTCTTC. Its protein is CASIPRGGRQSSYNEQFF.

The chain combines TRBV7-9 with TRBJ1-1; 12 bases line up with TRBD1. The trim removed 4 bases at V and 3 bases at J, leaving 9 bases unmatched. Germline lookup yields CDR1 SEHNR and CDR2 FQNEAQ (reference sequence). The CDR3 contains 17 residues. In nucleotides, the CDR3 is TGTGCCAGCAGCTCCCCCCCAGGGGACAGGGGGCACACTGAAGCTTTCTTT. Protein product: CASSSPPGDRGHTEAFF.

A note on this clone: Other DNA variants within this sample encode the same CDR3. The chain links TRBV5-1 to TRBJ2-3; 15 bases match TRBD2. Per the germline V gene, CDR1 is SGHRS and CDR2 is YFSETQ. The ends lost 4 bases at V and 3 bases at J; junction bases unmatched: 3. The length of the CDR3 is 16 residues. CDR3 sequence reads: CASSPGTSGRTDTQYF. CDR3 bases: TGCGCCAGCAGCCCAGGGACTAGCGGGAGGACAGATACGCAGTATTTT.

This clone was counted once. CDR3 bases: TGTGCCAGCAGCCCCCGCCCTAGCGAACAGTTCTTC. Amino acids: CASSPRPSEQFF. This chain links TRBV7-9 with TRBJ2-1; TRBD2 might be the D (6 bases). This CDR3 region has 12 residues. Trimming removed 5 bases at V and 13 bases at J, with 15 bases between. Germline lookup yields CDR1 SEHNR and CDR2 FQNEAQ (reference sequence).

The chain uses TRBV13 and TRBJ2-5; 7 bases map to TRBD1. The CDR3 runs 14 residues. Germline CDR1 and CDR2: PRHDT and FYEKMQ (reference sequence). V was pared by 4 bases and J by 2 bases, with 4 bases of the junction left unmatched. DNA for the CDR3: TGTGCCAGCAGCTGGGGACAGAGACAAGAGACCCAGTACTTC. Protein: CASSWGQRQETQYF.

The gene calls are TRBV19 and TRBJ1-2, with 9 bases identical to TRBD1. There are 14 residues in the CDR3. CDR1 is LNHDA, CDR2 SQIVND, per germline (reference sequence). V shed 9 bases, J shed 2 bases, and the junction held 7 bases outside the gene matches. Here the CDR3 DNA reads TGTGCCAGCGCACCGGGACAGGGAAACTATGGCTACACCTTC. This gives the protein CASAPGQGNYGYTF.

This clone was counted a few times. The chain recombines TRBV19 with TRBJ1-1; D gene uncertain. The germline V gene encodes CDR1 LNHDA and CDR2 SQIVND (reference sequence). Trimming left V 10 bases short and J 0 bases short, with 12 bases between. CDR3 length equals 13 residues. The CDR3: CATTVSLNTEAFF. The CDR3 region has the DNA TGTGCCACCACAGTTAGTTTGAACACTGAAGCTTTCTTT.

V and J are TRBV30 and TRBJ2-7, with D perhaps matching TRBD2 (6 bases). The CDR3 extends over 14 amino acids. With 5 bases removed from V and 6 bases from J, the gap between germline ends came to 20 bases. The germline gives CDR1 GTSNPN, CDR2 SVGIG (reference sequence). This CDR3 is CAWATGTAWAEQYF. In DNA form, the CDR3 reads TGTGCCTGGGCTACCGGGACTGCCTGGGCCGAGCAGTACTTC. The complete variable domain, with remaining parts taken from reference TRBV30 and TRBJ2-7, reads SQTIHQWPATLVQPVGSPLSLECTVEGTSNPNLYWYRQAAGRGLQLLFYSVGIGQISSEVPQNLSASRPQDRQFILSSKKLLLSDSGFYLCAWATGTAWAEQYFGPGTRLTVT.

As to this clone: The same CDR3 can be traced to other DNA sequences in this sample. The chain is built from TRBV28 and TRBJ1-1, with 9 bases identical to TRBD1. The CDR3 is 13 amino acids. Germline V lookup: CDR1 MDHEN, CDR2 SYDVKM. Trimming took 7 bases from V and 14 from J; bases not matched to a gene: 14. The CDR3 region is CASIPGTGLRAFF. The DNA of the CDR3 is TGTGCCAGCATCCCCGGGACAGGGCTTAGAGCCTTCTTT.

The chain couples TRBV6-6 to TRBJ2-2; TRBD1 aligns across 7 bases. Germline assignment: CDR1 MNHNY and CDR2 SVGAGI (reference sequence). The CDR3 is made up of 14 amino acids. V lost 5 bases and J lost 4; bases outside the gene matches: 4. The CDR3, as DNA: TGTGCCAGCAGTCAGACAGGGATCACCGGGGAGCTGTTTTTT. It translates to CASSQTGITGELFF.

The rearrangement uses TRBV9 and TRBJ2-2; maybe TRBD2 (5 bases). Germline-derived CDR1 and CDR2 are SGDLS and YYNGEE. V shed 4 bases and J shed 1 base, with 11 bases lying between them. The CDR3 runs to 15 residues. CDR3 sequence: CASSLPGRNTGELFF. In nucleotides, the CDR3 is TGTGCCAGCAGCCTCCCGGGGAGGAACACCGGGGAGCTGTTTTTT.

The chain joins TRBV5-4 to TRBJ2-7, with 8 bases matching TRBD1. The V gene end was trimmed by 4 bases and the J gene end by 0 bases; junction bases not matched to a gene: 3. The CDR3 runs 14 residues. Germline CDR1 reads SGHNT; CDR2 reads YYREEE (reference sequence). CDR3: CASSPGQGSYEQYF. DNA of the CDR3: TGTGCCAGCAGCCCTGGACAGGGCTCCTACGAGCAGTACTTC.

The rearrangement links TRBV6-6 to TRBJ2-5; 7 bases are shared with TRBD2. The CDR3 loop spans 13 amino acids. The J segment lost 2 bases and the V segment lost 3 bases, leaving 0 bases of the junction unmatched. CDR1 is MNHNY and CDR2 is SVGAGI in the germline V gene (reference sequence). This CDR3 is CASSYSGQETQYF. The CDR3 bases are TGTGCCAGCAGTTATAGCGGGCAAGAGACCCAGTACTTC.

This chain uses TRBV7-2 with TRBJ2-5; D is uncertain. This CDR3 has 13 amino acids. In germline, CDR1 is SGHTA, CDR2 FQGNSA. V was clipped by 2 bases and J by 5 bases, with 9 bases between them. DNA of the CDR3: TGTGCCAGCAGCTTAACCAGGTGGGAGACCCAGTACTTC. Amino acid sequence: CASSLTRWETQYF.

CDR3 coding DNA: TGCGCCAGCAGTTCGGGACTAGCGGGATTAGATACGCAGTATTTT. Translating it yields CASSSGLAGLDTQYF. The rearrangement joins TRBV10-1 to TRBJ2-3, with 13 bases matching TRBD2. V lost 5 bases and J lost 5; bases outside the gene matches: 4. From germline, CDR1 is WNHNN and CDR2 SYGVQD (reference sequence). The CDR3 is made up of 15 amino acids.

A few counts support this clone. The chain joins TRBV5-1 to TRBJ2-1, with 12 bases identical to TRBD1. Germline-derived CDR1 and CDR2 are SGHRS and YFSETQ. The CDR3 length is 16 residues. V gave up 1 base and J gave up 8 bases; unmatched junction bases: 7. The CDR3 DNA reads TGCGCCAGCAGCTTGCTTTCGGGACAGGGGGCTGATGAGCAGTTCTTC. Translated, it gives CASSLLSGQGADEQFF. The full variable domain, with the rest looked up from reference TRBV5-1 and TRBJ2-1, is KAGVTQTPRYLIKTRGQQVTLSCSPISGHRSVSWYQQTPGQGLQFLFEYFSETQRNKGNFPGRFSGRQFSNSRSEMNVSTLELGDSALYLCASSLLSGQGADEQFFGPGTRLTVL.

V is TRBV19 and J is TRBJ2-1, with 9 positions matching TRBD2. With V trimmed by 1 base and J by 0 bases, 13 bases remained unmatched. Germline V gene sequence: CDR1 LNHDA, CDR2 SQIVND (reference sequence). This CDR3 is built from 20 residues. CDR3 region: CASSIVRLAGSRNSYNEQFF. DNA of the CDR3: TGTGCCAGTAGTATAGTAAGGCTAGCGGGGTCAAGAAACTCCTACAATGAGCAGTTCTTC.

The J gene is TRBJ2-6, the V gene TRBV6-7; D might be TRBD2 (5 bases). TRBV6-7 is identified as an open reading frame with a role that is uncertain. The CDR3 loop spans 17 amino acids. V dropped 2 bases and J dropped 2 bases, with 13 bases sitting between them. The CDR3 loop is CASSYADHGTGANVLTF. Written as DNA, the CDR3 is TGTGCCAGCAGTTACGCGGATCACGGGACTGGGGCCAACGTCCTGACTTTC.